Following are 31 T cell receptor beta chains from one sample sequenced in a study of shared clonotypes between healthy human individuals. Only in-frame clones appear in the TCRdb table, and some are missing; sequencing was by immunoSEQ multiplex PCR. The profile covers about 960,000 clones, with 76% appearing a single time and about 1.5% taken by the ten largest. Input material: memory CD4+ T cells sorted from blood. Subset in this sample: CD45RA-negative fraction. These receptors originate from a man aged 18 to 29 in good health.

This clone was counted ten times or more. V gene TRBV2 combines with J gene TRBJ2-7; D is possibly TRBD1 (5 bases). The CDR3 spans 13 residues. Germline-derived CDR1 and CDR2 are SNHLY and FYNNEI. Deletions cut 8 bases from V and 3 bases from J, with 14 bases between. The CDR3 DNA is TGTGCCAGCGATCCCGACAGCTACTACGAGCAGTACTTC. Encoded protein: CASDPDSYYEQYF.

CDR3 in DNA: TGTGCCAGCACCCAGAATGGGAGGGGTGAGCAGTTCTTC. As protein: CASTQNGRGEQFF. The chain is built from TRBV5-4 and TRBJ2-1; 7 bases are a match to TRBD2. Germline assignment: CDR1 SGHNT and CDR2 YYREEE (reference sequence). The CDR3 has 13 residues. Trimming cost V 6 bases and J 9 bases; bases outside gene matches: 9.

V usage is TRBV30 and J usage is TRBJ2-5; possible D gene TRBD2, 5 bases. V lost 0 bases, J lost 2 bases, and 25 bases lay in between. Germline lookup yields CDR1 GTSNPN and CDR2 SVGIG (reference sequence). The CDR3 extends over 19 amino acids. In DNA, the CDR3 is TGTGCCTGGAGTGTAATTCCGGACTGGTCTGGATCCTTACAAGAGACCCAGTACTTC. Protein sequence: CAWSVIPDWSGSLQETQYF.

The V call is TRBV25-1, the J call TRBJ1-1; D is unresolved. Germline loops: CDR1 MGHDK, CDR2 SYGVNS. V dropped 9 bases and J dropped 1 base, with 12 bases sitting between them. There are 13 residues in the CDR3. The CDR3 reads CASSGAGNTEAFF. The CDR3 bases are TGTGCCAGTTCGGGCGCGGGGAACACTGAAGCTTTCTTT.

In this sample, this clone turned up once. This CDR3 is also generated by other DNA sequences in the sample. This sequence joins TRBV2 and TRBJ1-5; 7 nucleotides line up with TRBD1. The length of the CDR3 is 13 residues. V shed 5 bases and J 5 bases; nucleotides not matched to a gene: 3. Germline values: CDR1 SNHLY, CDR2 FYNNEI. CDR3 DNA: TGTGCCAGCAGTCCAGACAGGGATCAGCCCCAGCATTTT. Its protein product is CASSPDRDQPQHF.

The chain recombines TRBV30 with TRBJ1-3; 7 bases agree with TRBD1. The CDR3 runs 13 residues. CDR1 and CDR2 (germline): GTSNPN, SVGIG (reference sequence). The CDR3 reads CLTGPLSGNTIYF. CDR3 in DNA: TGTCTGACAGGGCCGCTCTCTGGAAACACCATATATTTT.

The chain uses TRBV28 and TRBJ2-5, with 7 bases aligning to TRBD2. Trimming took 7 bases from V and 1 from J; bases not matched to a gene: 3. The CDR3 has 13 amino acids. The germline CDR1 and CDR2 sequences are MDHEN and SYDVKM. In DNA form, the CDR3 reads TGTGCCAGCATCTCGGGGGGCCAAGAGACCCAGTACTTC. Translated: CASISGGQETQYF.

A remark on this clone: Different DNA sequences within this sample yield the same CDR3. V usage is TRBV6-1 and J usage is TRBJ1-2; D is uncertain. The CDR3 is 13 amino acids. Germline loops: CDR1 MNHNS, CDR2 SASEGT. V was shortened by 1 base and J by 3 bases, with 6 bases between the two germline ends. The CDR3 spells CASSEEGYYGYTF. In nucleotides, the CDR3 is TGTGCCAGCAGTGAAGAAGGGTACTATGGCTACACCTTC.

In this sample, this clone turned up a few times. This chain connects TRBV6-1 to TRBJ1-3; TRBD1 is a possible D gene (5 bases). Trimming pared 0 bases from V and 3 bases from J, leaving 15 bases between. The CDR3 consists of 17 residues. Germline V gives CDR1 MNHNS, CDR2 SASEGT. CDR3 sequence: CASSEALTGADGNTIYF. The CDR3 coding sequence is TGTGCCAGCAGTGAAGCGCTGACCGGGGCTGATGGAAACACCATATATTTT.

This clone was seen ten or more times. The chain is built from TRBV29-1 and TRBJ1-1; 7 bases fit TRBD1. Trimming removed 7 bases from V and 7 bases from J; junction bases left unmatched: 15. The CDR3 loop spans 14 amino acids. The V gene's germline CDR1 is SQVTM and CDR2 ANQGSEA. CDR3 sequence (DNA): TGCAGCGGACAGGGAACCTCTCGCCAGGTTGAAGCTTTCTTT. This codes for CSGQGTSRQVEAFF. The whole variable domain, filled in from reference TRBV29-1 and TRBJ1-1, reads SAVISQKPSRDICQRGTSLTIQCQVDSQVTMMFWYRQQPGQSLTLIATANQGSEATYESGFVIDKFPISRPNLTFSTLTVSNMSPEDSSIYLCSGQGTSRQVEAFFGQGTRLTVV.

This clone was seen only a few times. The chain is built from TRBV28 and TRBJ2-5; D may be TRBD2 (6 bases). The CDR3 contains 14 residues. Trimming removed 3 bases at V and 5 bases at J, with 13 bases between. Germline loops: CDR1 MDHEN, CDR2 SYDVKM. The CDR3 spells CASSFWGEGETQYF. The DNA for the CDR3 is TGTGCCAGCAGTTTTTGGGGGGAAGGGGAGACCCAGTACTTC.

This chain links TRBV14 with TRBJ2-3; D remains ambiguous. V was cut by 3 bases and J by 6 bases, with 16 bases left in between. The CDR3 length is 15 residues. The germline CDR1 and CDR2 sequences are SGHDN and FVKESK. The chain's CDR3 is CASSHSVRAWDTQYF. The CDR3 DNA reads TGTGCCAGCAGCCATAGTGTCCGGGCATGGGATACGCAGTATTTT.

The chain employs TRBV7-2 and TRBJ1-6; possible D gene TRBD1, 5 bases. The CDR3 sequence is 15 residues long. V gave up 4 bases and J gave up 6 bases, with 13 bases separating them. Germline CDR1 SGHTA, CDR2 FQGNSA. CDR3 DNA sequence: TGTGCCAGCAGCTCCCCGGGGGTGCGTAATTCACCCCTCCACTTT. It translates to CASSSPGVRNSPLHF.

The gene calls are TRBV9 and TRBJ2-3; no firm D call. Per the germline V gene, CDR1 is SGDLS and CDR2 is YYNGEE. The CDR3 has 13 residues. Trimming removed 4 bases from V and 2 bases from J, with 8 bases in between. The CDR3 sequence is CASSPSPTDTQYF. The CDR3 DNA follows: TGTGCCAGCAGCCCCAGCCCCACAGATACGCAGTATTTT. The complete variable domain, with remaining parts taken from reference TRBV9 and TRBJ2-3, reads DSGVTQTPKHLITATGQRVTLRCSPRSGDLSVYWYQQSLDQGLQFLIQYYNGEERAKGNILERFSAQQFPDLHSELNLSSLELGDSALYFCASSPSPTDTQYFGPGTRLTVL.

The CDR3, as DNA: TGCGCCAGCAGTGCGGGCCGGGACAGGGGGACTGAAAAACTGTTTTTT. As protein: CASSAGRDRGTEKLFF. V is TRBV10-2 and J is TRBJ1-4; 11 bases are shared with TRBD1. The CDR3 spans 16 residues. The germline V gene has CDR1 WSHSY and CDR2 SAAADI. V was pared by 4 bases and J by 7 bases, with 8 bases of the junction left unmatched.

The chain has TRBV28 and TRBJ2-7; D is unclear. Trimming took 7 bases from V and 3 from J, leaving 7 bases between them. This CDR3 region has 11 residues. Germline V gene lookup returns CDR1 MDHEN and CDR2 SYDVKM. Here the CDR3 reads CASMGNYEQYF. CDR3 bases: TGTGCCAGCATGGGGAACTACGAGCAGTACTTC.

J is TRBJ2-7 and V is TRBV6-1; 9 nucleotides agree with TRBD1. The junction had 9 bases not matched to a gene; V was cut back by 7 bases and J by 2 bases. The CDR3 runs 15 residues. Per germline, CDR1 MNHNS and CDR2 SASEGT. DNA of the CDR3: TGTGCCAGCATGAAAGGGGACAGGGATACCTACGAGCAGTACTTC. As protein: CASMKGDRDTYEQYF.

The genes are TRBV2 and TRBJ1-1; D not resolved. CDR1 is SNHLY and CDR2 is FYNNEI in the germline V gene. V was clipped by 6 bases and J by 1 base, with 15 bases between them. The CDR3 sequence is 15 residues long. The CDR3 region is CASRRTATGNTEAFF. CDR3 coding DNA: TGTGCCAGCAGGCGAACCGCCACGGGGAACACTGAAGCTTTCTTT.

This clone was seen only a few times. Other DNA sequences in the same sample also yield this CDR3. The rearrangement links TRBV5-1 to TRBJ1-1; D is unclear. Trimming shortened V by 5 bases and J by 0 bases, and 11 bases separated the two germline ends. CDR1 and CDR2 from the germline V gene are SGHRS and YFSETQ. CDR3 length: 14 amino acids. CDR3 sequence (DNA): TGCGCCAGCAGTTCGGAAGGGTTGAACACTGAAGCTTTCTTT. The encoded protein is CASSSEGLNTEAFF.

This clone was observed a single time. This sequence joins TRBV6-5 and TRBJ2-2, with D unresolved. The CDR3 runs 13 residues. V was clipped by 5 bases and J by 5 bases, with 9 bases between them. Germline V gene data show CDR1 as MNHEY and CDR2 as SVGAGI. CDR3 nucleotides: TGTGCCAGCAGTACCCTTGCTACCGGGGAGCTGTTTTTT. Translation gives CASSTLATGELFF.

This clone has more than one count but fewer than ten. The chain employs TRBV23-1 and TRBJ2-5; the D gene could be TRBD1 or TRBD2 (5 bases each). TRBV23-1 is assigned to the ORF class and has an uncertain function. The V and J ends lost 3 bases and 4 bases respectively, with 24 bases between them. This CDR3 is built from 18 residues. CDR3 sequence (DNA): TGCGCCAGCAGTCACACAGACCGGCTGGGGACCACTCCAGAGACCCAGTACTTC. Its protein is CASSHTDRLGTTPETQYF.

The chain links TRBV6-6 to TRBJ2-5; a weak D match, TRBD1 (5 bases). Trimming took 5 bases from V and 4 from J, leaving 8 bases between them. In germline, CDR1 is MNHNY, CDR2 SVGAGI (reference sequence). The CDR3 is made up of 12 amino acids. The CDR3 reads CASSPGLETQYF. The CDR3 DNA sequence: TGTGCCAGCAGTCCAGGGTTAGAGACCCAGTACTTC.

This clone was detected a few times. The rearrangement links TRBV9 to TRBJ2-7; D is uncertain. The CDR3 length is 15 residues. Per germline, CDR1 SGDLS and CDR2 YYNGEE. The ends were cut back, 0 bases at V and 6 bases at J, with 16 bases in the middle. CDR3 in amino acids: CASSVDGSSTGEQYF. The CDR3 nucleotides read TGTGCCAGCAGCGTAGACGGGTCGTCTACGGGCGAGCAGTACTTC.

This chain uses TRBV7-2 with TRBJ2-1; the D gene is possibly TRBD2 (6 bases). V was cut by 5 bases and J by 8 bases, with 13 bases left in between. Germline V gene lookup returns CDR1 SGHTA and CDR2 FQGNSA. The CDR3 totals 13 residues. The CDR3 sequence is CASSGRETDEQFF. For the CDR3, the DNA is TGTGCCAGCAGCGGCCGGGAGACCGATGAGCAGTTCTTC.

The chain has TRBV7-2 and TRBJ1-1; D might be TRBD1 (5 bases). V lost 5 bases to trimming and J lost 1 base, with 14 bases between them. The CDR3 is made up of 15 amino acids. Per the germline V gene, CDR1 is SGHTA and CDR2 is FQGNSA. CDR3 in amino acids: CASSTSGTANTEAFF. The CDR3 DNA sequence: TGTGCCAGCAGCACGTCCGGGACGGCGAACACTGAAGCTTTCTTT.

V and J are TRBV28 and TRBJ1-1; the D gene is possibly TRBD1 (5 bases). The V and J ends lost 6 bases and 5 bases respectively, with 16 bases between them. The germline gives CDR1 MDHEN, CDR2 SYDVKM. The CDR3 is made up of 14 amino acids. The CDR3 reads CASSPGRGETEAFF. Here the CDR3 DNA reads TGTGCCAGCAGCCCTGGACGGGGGGAAACTGAAGCTTTCTTT. Filled out from reference TRBV28 and TRBJ1-1, the complete variable domain reads DVKVTQSSRYLVKRTGEKVFLECVQDMDHENMFWYRQDPGLGLRLIYFSYDVKMKEKGDIPEGYSVSREKKERFSLILESASTNQTSMYLCASSPGRGETEAFFGQGTRLTVV.

This chain connects TRBV5-1 to TRBJ2-7, with D possibly being TRBD2 (6 bases). Germline CDR1 reads SGHRS; CDR2 reads YFSETQ. V was trimmed by 4 bases and J by 7 bases, leaving 18 bases between them. The CDR3 length is 14 residues. The CDR3 DNA reads as TGCGCCAGCAGCAGGGGACTCGTCACGGGTGAGCAGTACTTC. Amino acids: CASSRGLVTGEQYF.

This chain links TRBV10-3 with TRBJ2-7; 12 nucleotides agree with TRBD2. Germline CDR1 reads ENHRY; CDR2 reads SYGVKD. CDR3 length equals 16 residues. Losses at the gene ends were 3 bases for V and 3 bases for J; bases not matched to a gene: 6. The DNA for the CDR3 is TGTGCCATCAGTGACCAGACTAGCGGGGGAAACTACGAGCAGTACTTC. This encodes CAISDQTSGGNYEQYF.

The chain is built from TRBV4-3 and TRBJ2-5, with 12 nucleotides matching TRBD2. The CDR3 runs 21 residues. The germline gives CDR1 LGHNA, CDR2 YSLEER. V was clipped by 0 bases and J by 1 base; unmatched bases: 15. CDR3 DNA: TGCGCCAGCAGCCAAGAATCAGTAGGGACTAGCGGGCCCGAAGGCCAAGAGACCCAGTACTTC. Its protein is CASSQESVGTSGPEGQETQYF.

Comments on this clone: Other DNA sequences in the same sample also yield this CDR3. The genes are TRBV19 and TRBJ2-2; the match to TRBD1 covers 7 bases. The CDR3 is 15 residues long. CDR1 is LNHDA and CDR2 is SQIVND in the germline V gene (reference sequence). V lost 6 bases, J lost 1 base, and 5 bases stayed unmatched. The CDR3 here is CASSPRTGNTGELFF. The CDR3 nucleotides are TGTGCCAGTAGCCCCAGGACAGGGAACACCGGGGAGCTGTTTTTT. The full variable domain, its missing parts supplied by reference TRBV19 and TRBJ2-2, is DGGITQSPKYLFRKEGQNVTLSCEQNLNHDAMYWYRQDPGQGLRLIYYSQIVNDFQKGDIAEGYSVSREKKESFPLTVTSAQKNPTAFYLCASSPRTGNTGELFFGEGSRLTVL.

V and J are TRBV2 and TRBJ2-2; a possible D gene is TRBD1 (6 bases). This CDR3 spans 14 amino acids. The V end was cut by 9 bases, the J end by 5 bases, with 16 bases between. Germline lookup yields CDR1 SNHLY and CDR2 FYNNEI. The CDR3 spells CASWGLRGTGELFF. In nucleotides, the CDR3 is TGTGCCAGTTGGGGGTTAAGGGGGACCGGGGAGCTGTTTTTT. Combining the CDR3 with reference TRBV2 and TRBJ2-2 gives the whole variable domain EPEVTQTPSHQVTQMGQEVILRCVPISNHLYFYWYRQILGQKVEFLVSFYNNEISEKSEIFDDQFSVERPDGSNFTLKIRSTKLEDSAMYFCASWGLRGTGELFFGEGSRLTVL.